The 17 T cell receptor beta chains given below trace back to one sample, sequenced in a study of shared clonotypes between healthy human individuals (dated by TCRdb to about 2020). Preparation of the library involved the immunoSEQ multiplex PCR assay. TCRdb retrieved this table from immuneACCESS and kept in-frame rearrangements only. Not all clones are present; in checked studies, unresolved V genes account for under half, and no reason is known for the remainder. This sample comprises about 690,000 clones, 90% of them detected only once. More than 30% of the sample comes from the top ten. Sequencing was performed on memory CD8+ T cells from PBMCs. Per the publication, the cell subset or site label means: CD45RO+ cells pooled with CCR7-negative TemRA cells. These receptors all stem from a young man in good health. Some clones in this sample may be carry-over from other donors' samples.

The rearrangement joins TRBV21-1 to TRBJ2-5; the table's TRBD1 call for D was not verified on the DNA. TRBV21-1 represents a pseudogene. The CDR3 consists of 15 residues. The CDR3 DNA follows: TGTGCCAGCAGCAAAGCCCACACCAACCAAGAGACCCAGTACTTC. It specifies CASSKAHTNQETQYF.

The chain carries TRBV7-9 and TRBJ1-5; possible D gene TRBD1, 6 bases. This CDR3 is built from 14 residues. Germline V lookup: CDR1 SEHNR, CDR2 FQNEAQ (reference sequence). Trimming pared 8 bases from V and 5 bases from J, leaving 16 bases between. This chain's CDR3 is CASRKGDGDQPQHF. Here the CDR3 DNA reads TGTGCCAGCCGAAAGGGGGACGGGGATCAGCCCCAGCATTTT.

This rearrangement joins TRBV30 to TRBJ2-7; the match to TRBD1 covers 10 bases. Germline lookup yields CDR1 GTSNPN and CDR2 SVGIG (reference sequence). The V and J ends lost 5 bases and 0 bases, in that order; junction bases with no gene match: 7. CDR3 length: 15 residues. CDR3 DNA: TGTGCCTGGGACAGGGGGCGCCCCCCCTCCTACGAGCAGTACTTC. It specifies CAWDRGRPPSYEQYF. The entire variable domain, with the rest obtained from reference TRBV30 and TRBJ2-7, is as follows: SQTIHQWPATLVQPVGSPLSLECTVEGTSNPNLYWYRQAAGRGLQLLFYSVGIGQISSEVPQNLSASRPQDRQFILSSKKLLLSDSGFYLCAWDRGRPPSYEQYFGPGTRLTVT.

This clone has a handful of counts. The CDR3 nucleotides are TGCGCCAGCCAGTCTAGCGCGTACAATGAGCAGTTCTTC. As protein: CASQSSAYNEQFF. The V call is TRBV4-1, the J call TRBJ2-1; possible D gene TRBD2, 6 bases. V lost 8 bases and J lost 4, with 12 bases in between. Germline CDR1 is MGHRA and CDR2 is YSYEKL. There are 13 residues in the CDR3.

V gene TRBV5-8 combines with J gene TRBJ1-1; 7 bases line up with TRBD1. Germline V gives CDR1 SGHTS, CDR2 YDEGEE. This CDR3 is built from 17 residues. Unmatched junction bases numbered 11, after V lost 0 bases and J lost 3 bases. CDR3 nucleotides: TGTGCCAGCAGCTTGGGAGTAGGGGGCGCGAGGGACACTGAAGCTTTCTTT. Its protein product is CASSLGVGGARDTEAFF.

The chain employs TRBV7-9 and TRBJ2-1; unclear D gene. Trimming cost V 3 bases and J 7 bases, with 7 bases left between them. The germline V gene has CDR1 SEHNR and CDR2 FQNEAQ (reference sequence). CDR3 length: 12 residues. As DNA, the CDR3 is TGTGCCAGCAGCTTCGCCAGGAATGAGCAGTTCTTC. This encodes CASSFARNEQFF. The complete variable domain, with remaining parts taken from reference TRBV7-9 and TRBJ2-1, reads DTGVSQNPRHKITKRGQNVTFRCDPISEHNRLYWYRQTLGQGPEFLTYFQNEAQLEKSRLLSDRFSAERPKGSFSTLEIQRTEQGDSAMYLCASSFARNEQFFGPGTRLTVL.

This clone was observed a handful of times. The chain carries TRBV28 and TRBJ1-1, with 8 nucleotides matching TRBD1. The CDR3 is made up of 13 amino acids. Germline lookup yields CDR1 MDHEN and CDR2 SYDVKM. V shed 2 bases, J shed 12 bases, and the junction held 8 bases outside the gene matches. The CDR3 sequence is CASSLRGQVGSFF. The CDR3, as DNA: TGTGCCAGCAGTTTACGGGGACAGGTGGGGTCTTTCTTT.

The gene calls are TRBV4-1 and TRBJ1-5, with a possible D match to TRBD1 (5 bases). The CDR3 extends over 16 amino acids. Germline lookup yields CDR1 MGHRA and CDR2 YSYEKL. Deletions cut 0 bases from V and 4 bases from J, with 13 bases between. For the CDR3, the DNA is TGCGCCAGCAGCCAAGATTTGACAGTCGTGAATCAGCCCCAGCATTTT. It codes for CASSQDLTVVNQPQHF.

Points on this clone: The sample has other DNA sequences that encode this CDR3 too. The chain employs TRBV9 and TRBJ2-1; TRBD2 matches at 7 bases. Germline values: CDR1 SGDLS, CDR2 YYNGEE. Unmatched junction bases numbered 3, after V lost 0 bases and J lost 3 bases. CDR3 length: 15 residues. The CDR3 loop reads CASSVGASGYNEQFF. The CDR3 region has the DNA TGTGCCAGCAGCGTAGGGGCTAGCGGCTACAATGAGCAGTTCTTC.

The J gene is TRBJ1-5, the V gene TRBV27; D not resolved. Trimming took 5 bases from V and 0 from J, leaving 8 bases between them. Germline CDR1 reads MNHEY; CDR2 reads SMNVEV (reference sequence). The CDR3 is made up of 14 amino acids. CDR3 sequence (DNA): TGTGCCAGCAGTCCACAGTATAGCAATCAGCCCCAGCATTTT. It codes for CASSPQYSNQPQHF.

This clone has more than one count but fewer than ten. This chain joins TRBV19 and TRBJ1-1; no definite D call. Germline V lookup: CDR1 LNHDA, CDR2 SQIVND (reference sequence). With 5 bases removed from V and 8 bases from J, the gap between germline ends came to 15 bases. The CDR3 contains 13 residues. In DNA form, the CDR3 reads TGTGCCAGTAGTCGAGGTGGCTTGAGCGAAGCTTTCTTT. Translated, it gives CASSRGGLSEAFF.

J is TRBJ1-5 and V is TRBV21-1. TRBV21-1 is a pseudogene. The CDR3 totals 15 residues. CDR3 DNA: TGTGCCAGCAGCAAAGGGGTCCGATCCGGTCAGCCCCAGCATTTT. It codes for CASSKGVRSGQPQHF.

This clone was seen once. This rearrangement joins TRBV14 to TRBJ2-3; 8 bases are shared with TRBD1. There are 15 residues in the CDR3. The J segment lost 6 bases and the V segment lost 4 bases, leaving 9 bases of the junction unmatched. CDR1 and CDR2 from the germline V gene are SGHDN and FVKESK. CDR3 in amino acids: CASSLRSGGADTQYF. CDR3 bases: TGTGCCAGCAGCCTCCGTTCAGGGGGCGCGGATACGCAGTATTTT.

This clone was seen a few times. This chain uses TRBV6-1 with TRBJ2-5; possibly TRBD2 for D (6 bases). The J call may be wrong; the DNA end is better matched by TRBJ2-7. Germline V gene sequence: CDR1 MNHNS, CDR2 SASEGT. The CDR3 covers 14 residues. The CDR3 loop reads CASSGLGRTYEQYF. In nucleotides, the CDR3 is TGTGCCAGCAGTGGACTAGGACGGACCTACGAGCAGTACTTC.

The chain recombines TRBV9 with TRBJ2-3; D is undetermined. The V end lost 3 bases, the J end lost 2 bases, and 7 bases lay between the germline ends. The length of the CDR3 is 13 residues. In germline, CDR1 is SGDLS, CDR2 YYNGEE. The CDR3 nucleotides are TGTGCCAGCAGCGCCCGCCCCACAGATACGCAGTATTTT. Protein sequence: CASSARPTDTQYF.

V and J are TRBV10-3 and TRBJ2-1; 8 bases line up with TRBD1. V lost 0 bases to trimming and J lost 8 bases; unmatched junction nucleotides: 9. The length of the CDR3 is 16 residues. Germline V gene sequence: CDR1 ENHRY, CDR2 SYGVKD. The CDR3 sequence: CAISESIQGGQDEQFF. CDR3 in DNA: TGTGCCATCAGTGAGTCGATTCAGGGGGGACAGGATGAGCAGTTCTTC.

The chain carries TRBV15 and TRBJ2-7, with D maybe TRBD2 (5 bases). There are 16 residues in the CDR3. Germline assignment: CDR1 LNHNV and CDR2 YYDKDF (reference sequence). V lost 0 bases, J lost 2 bases, and 14 bases lay in between. CDR3 DNA sequence: TGTGCCACCAGCAGAGACACCGGGGTTCTAACCTACGAGCAGTACTTC. Translating it yields CATSRDTGVLTYEQYF.